Presented here are 20 T cell receptor beta chains from one specimen sequenced in a study of control samples from healthy donors and cancer patients. Produced via immunoSEQ multiplex PCR; TCRdb's table is partial and in-frame only. The profile shows about 96,000 clones, over 90% of them singletons. Sequencing was performed on blood. These receptors all come from a man younger than 35 in good health.

This chain joins TRBV7-9 and TRBJ2-1; D remains unclear. This CDR3 has 17 amino acids. Germline-derived CDR1 and CDR2 are SEHNR and FQNEAQ (reference sequence). V lost 5 bases and J 8 bases, leaving 25 bases between the germline ends. The DNA of the CDR3 is TGTGCCAGCAGCGGCCCAACCGGGCAGACAAAGTACGATGAGCAGTTCTTC. Protein product: CASSGPTGQTKYDEQFF.

This clone was seen once. This chain links TRBV2 with TRBJ1-4; 8 bases are a match to TRBD1. The CDR3 covers 16 residues. The junction had 10 bases not matched to a gene; V was cut back by 8 bases and J by 2 bases. In germline, CDR1 is SNHLY, CDR2 FYNNEI. The CDR3 DNA reads as TGTGCCAGCCTCTCTGGAGACAGGGGCACTAATGAAAAACTGTTTTTT. Encoded protein: CASLSGDRGTNEKLFF.

The V gene is TRBV13, the J gene TRBJ1-3; D not resolved. Germline-derived CDR1 and CDR2 are PRHDT and FYEKMQ (reference sequence). V gave up 8 bases and J gave up 4 bases, with 12 bases separating them. This CDR3 spans 13 amino acids. In nucleotides, the CDR3 is TGTGCCAGCCGGGCGCGAGGGGGAAACACCATATATTTT. Encoded protein: CASRARGGNTIYF.

The chain joins TRBV29-1 to TRBJ1-1, with TRBD1 identical over 10 bases. This CDR3 has 17 residues. Trimming at V came to 1 base and at J to 1 base, leaving 9 bases not matched to a gene. From germline, CDR1 is SQVTM and CDR2 ANQGSEA. In DNA form, the CDR3 reads TGCAGCGTTGAAGGATGGGGACAGGGGCTGGAGAACACTGAAGCTTTCTTT. It specifies CSVEGWGQGLENTEAFF.

V gene TRBV12-3 or TRBV12-4 combines with J gene TRBJ2-2; unclear D gene. This CDR3 is built from 13 residues. V gave up 5 bases and J gave up 0 bases, with 4 bases separating them. CDR3 DNA: TGTGCCAGCAGTCACCCGAACACCGGGGAGCTGTTTTTT. Amino acid sequence: CASSHPNTGELFF.

The chain employs TRBV3-1 (or the pseudogene TRBV3-2) and TRBJ2-1; unclear D gene. V was clipped by 1 base and J by 6 bases, with 4 bases between them. The CDR3 has 12 residues. Looked up from germline, CDR1 is LGHDT and CDR2 is YNNKEL (reference sequence). The CDR3 protein is CASSQAFNEQFF. The CDR3 DNA is TGTGCCAGCAGCCAAGCCTTCAATGAGCAGTTCTTC.

Regarding this clone: One end of the junction fails to match germline, which may point to a read error. As DNA, the CDR3 is TGTGCCAGCAGCTGGGGAAACACCGTGGGCTTT. The encoded protein is CASSWGNTVGF. The J gene is TRBJ1-1, the V gene TRBV5-4; D ambiguous. The V gene's germline CDR1 is SGHNT and CDR2 YYREEE (reference sequence). The CDR3 is made up of 11 amino acids.

The gene calls are TRBV6-1 and TRBJ1-3, with no clear D. Looked up from germline, CDR1 is MNHNS and CDR2 is SASEGT. The CDR3 is made up of 16 amino acids. V gave up 0 bases and J gave up 3 bases, with 12 bases separating them. The DNA for the CDR3 is TGTGCCAGCAGTGAAGCTTCTTCGGGCAGTGGAAACACCATATATTTT. It specifies CASSEASSGSGNTIYF.

The chain recombines TRBV4-2 with TRBJ2-1; D gene uncertain. The V and J ends lost 1 base and 10 bases respectively, with 5 bases between them. The CDR3 totals 11 residues. The germline CDR1 and CDR2 sequences are LGHNA and YNFKEQ. The CDR3, as DNA: TGTGCCAGCAGCCAAGGGGTCGAGCAGTTCTTC. Translated, it gives CASSQGVEQFF.

V is TRBV27 and J is TRBJ2-7; 7 bases map to TRBD1. After removal of 6 bases from V and 6 bases from J, the junction contained 11 bases not matched to a gene. This CDR3 is built from 14 residues. The germline CDR1 and CDR2 sequences are MNHEY and SMNVEV (reference sequence). The CDR3 loop reads CASSDRESSFEQYF. For the CDR3, the DNA is TGTGCCAGCAGCGACAGGGAATCTTCGTTCGAGCAGTACTTC.

The J gene is TRBJ2-7, the V gene TRBV4-1; TRBD2 agrees at 10 bases. Germline lookup yields CDR1 MGHRA and CDR2 YSYEKL. With 0 bases clipped from V and 5 bases from J, the junction kept 7 bases outside the gene matches. CDR3 length: 16 amino acids. The CDR3, as DNA: TGCGCCAGCAGCCAAGATCCCAGCGGGGGGGCCCACGAGCAGTACTTC. Its protein product is CASSQDPSGGAHEQYF.

The chain is built from TRBV5-1 and TRBJ2-3; TRBD2 aligns across 13 bases. V shed 4 bases, J shed 4 bases, and the junction held 9 bases outside the gene matches. This CDR3 is 17 amino acids long. Germline-derived CDR1 and CDR2 are SGHRS and YFSETQ. CDR3 in amino acids: CASSQKLAGGHPDTQYF. DNA for the CDR3: TGCGCCAGCAGCCAAAAACTAGCGGGGGGGCACCCAGATACGCAGTATTTT.

J is TRBJ1-1 and V is TRBV7-9; a weak D match, TRBD1 (5 bases). Trimming pared 5 bases from V and 5 bases from J, leaving 21 bases between. Per germline, CDR1 SEHNR and CDR2 FQNEAQ (reference sequence). The CDR3 runs to 16 residues. CDR3 nucleotide sequence: TGTGCCAGCAGCCTCGACGCCGGAGGGGTTGGTACTGAAGCTTTCTTT. This codes for CASSLDAGGVGTEAFF.

The chain employs TRBV6-1 and TRBJ2-3; unclear D gene. Trimming cost V 0 bases and J 4 bases, with 8 bases left between them. Germline CDR1 reads MNHNS; CDR2 reads SASEGT. CDR3 length: 14 residues. CDR3 DNA sequence: TGTGCCAGCAGTGAAGCGATTAGTCCAGATACGCAGTATTTT. As protein: CASSEAISPDTQYF.

This clone was seen more than once but under ten times. The genes are TRBV30 and TRBJ1-1; D gene unclear. V shed 5 bases and J shed 1 base, with 11 bases lying between them. The germline CDR1 and CDR2 sequences are GTSNPN and SVGIG (reference sequence). This CDR3 contains 13 residues. CDR3 in amino acids: CAWARNPNTEAFF. The CDR3 DNA reads as TGTGCCTGGGCTCGGAACCCGAACACTGAAGCTTTCTTT. Together with reference TRBV30 and TRBJ1-1, the CDR3 gives the full variable domain: SQTIHQWPATLVQPVGSPLSLECTVEGTSNPNLYWYRQAAGRGLQLLFYSVGIGQISSEVPQNLSASRPQDRQFILSSKKLLLSDSGFYLCAWARNPNTEAFFGQGTRLTVV.

The chain uses TRBV9 and TRBJ1-4, with D possibly being TRBD1 (5 bases). This CDR3 comprises 14 residues. Germline V CDR1 and CDR2: SGDLS, YYNGEE. V lost 0 bases and J lost 7, with 10 bases in between. The CDR3 is CASSVEGRGEKLFF. The CDR3 DNA sequence: TGTGCCAGCAGCGTAGAGGGGCGAGGTGAAAAACTGTTTTTT.

The chain uses TRBV7-8 and TRBJ2-7; D assignment may be TRBD1 or TRBD2 (5 bases each). V lost 4 bases to trimming and J lost 3 bases, with 10 bases between them. This CDR3 comprises 13 residues. Germline CDR1 reads SGHVS; CDR2 reads FQNEAQ. The CDR3 protein is CASSSRDGYEQYF. Here the CDR3 DNA reads TGTGCCAGCAGCTCCCGGGACGGCTACGAGCAGTACTTC.

V usage is TRBV27 and J usage is TRBJ2-2; D may be TRBD1 (6 bases). The length of the CDR3 is 13 residues. Germline V gives CDR1 MNHEY, CDR2 SMNVEV (reference sequence). With 8 bases removed from V and 3 bases from J, the gap between germline ends came to 10 bases. CDR3 protein: CASGGRYTGELFF. CDR3 bases: TGTGCCAGCGGGGGCAGATACACCGGGGAGCTGTTTTTT.

The gene calls are TRBV19 and TRBJ1-3, with a possible D match to TRBD1 (6 bases). Germline V lookup: CDR1 LNHDA, CDR2 SQIVND (reference sequence). The CDR3 extends over 16 amino acids. V shed 5 bases and J shed 0 bases, with 14 bases lying between them. CDR3 protein: CASSFTGTFSGNTIYF. In DNA form, the CDR3 reads TGTGCCAGTAGTTTCACAGGGACGTTCTCTGGAAACACCATATATTTT.

The chain uses TRBV3-1 (or the pseudogene TRBV3-2) and TRBJ1-1, with a tentative D call TRBD1 (6 bases). CDR1 and CDR2 (germline): LGHDT, YNNKEL (reference sequence). This CDR3 has 16 amino acids. The V gene lost 4 bases and the J gene lost 3 bases, with 18 bases spanning the gap. CDR3 coding DNA: TGTGCCAGCAGCCTACTCTCCAACAGGGAACACACTGAAGCTTTCTTT. Translating it yields CASSLLSNREHTEAFF.